This T cell receptor beta chain originates from a study of OX40 agonist ivuxolimab in advanced cancers. Study information: Participants, 70% to 90% male, averaged around 60 years of age, ranging from roughly 20 to 79.

Cycle 7 day 1, cycle 4 day 1, and baseline were the timepoints at which blood was sampled. CDR1 and CDR2 from the germline V gene are SEHNR and FQNEAQ (reference sequence). V was trimmed by 4 bases and J by 0 bases, leaving 7 bases between them. CDR3 length: 14 amino acids. Clones were sequenced by immunoSEQ multiplex PCR, and TCRdb holds only the in-frame ones, with some missing. The table shows 50,000 to 70,000 clones, with roughly 93% occurring only once. The sample in question was CD4+ or CD8+ T cells sorted from blood, obtained in a trial of the OX40 agonist ivuxolimab. The chain uses TRBV7-9 and TRBJ1-3; D is ambiguous. The clonotype originates from an adult with an advanced solid tumor such as melanoma, head and neck, liver or kidney cancer. As DNA, the CDR3 is TGTGCCAGCAGCTCTCCCTTCTCTGGAAACACCATATATTTT. Translated: CASSSPFSGNTIYF.